Detailed here is one T cell receptor (beta chain). Its antigen is unidentified. This specimen belongs to a study of molecular identifiers for immune sequencing clone quantification. Overall study findings and caveats: A single cell's spiked Jurkat TCR RNA was reportedly detectable among one million naive cells. Clones above 20 RNA copies contained over 97% of effector molecules but under 1% of naive ones.

Each library that profiled naive CD8 cells came from 20,000 to 1,000,000 sorted cells with 10%, 30% or 50% RNA. TCRdb redid the calling of the PCR reads with MiXCR, one entry per CDR3 protein. The table shows about 100,000 distinct CDR3 sequences, with less than 35% occurring only once. The CDR3 is made up of 15 amino acids. Germline V gives CDR1 ENHRY, CDR2 SYGVKD. V lost 3 bases, J lost 2 bases, and 11 bases lay in between. The chain joins TRBV10-3 to TRBJ1-5; D is undetermined. This receptor was identified in a human donor in good health. Some libraries in this study had Jurkat cell RNA spiked in. The sequencing input was naive CD8+ T cells from blood, with Jurkat cell RNA spiked in. The subset denotes: FACS-sorted CD8+CD4-CCR7+CD45RA+ naive T cells. Written as DNA, the CDR3 is TGTGCCATCAGTGAATCCCTAGCAGGCAATCAGCCCCAGCATTTT. Its protein is CAISESLAGNQPQHF.